Below, 31 T cell receptor beta chains from the same sample are listed, as sequenced in a study of shared clonotypes between healthy human individuals. Some clones are missing from TCRdb's copy, which holds only in-frame ones; the method was immunoSEQ multiplex PCR. The sample gives more than 500,000 clones, about 96% of which show up once; nearly 0.065% is in the top ten. The source material was naive CD4+ T cells sorted from blood. Documented subset: CD45RA+ positively selected. All receptors come from a woman aged 25 to 39 in good health.

This clone has only a few counts. This sample includes further DNA sequences coding for the same CDR3. The genes are TRBV28 and TRBJ1-1; D call uncertain. The CDR3 runs to 12 residues. Trimming removed 3 bases at V and 3 bases at J, with 5 bases between. Germline CDR1 MDHEN, CDR2 SYDVKM. The CDR3 spells CASSLADTEAFF. CDR3 sequence (DNA): TGTGCCAGCAGTTTGGCGGACACTGAAGCTTTCTTT.

This chain joins TRBV12-2 and TRBJ2-3; the D segment call TRBD1 is taken from the table without a DNA check. TRBV12-2 is labeled a pseudogene. CDR3 size: 18 residues. CDR3 sequence reads: CASRLNSNRDRGRDTQYF. The CDR3 DNA reads as TGTGCAAGTCGCTTAAATTCCAACCGGGACAGGGGGCGAGATACGCAGTATTTT.

This chain joins TRBV2 and TRBJ1-1, with 7 bases identical to TRBD1. The CDR3 is 13 amino acids. The J segment lost 7 bases and the V segment lost 6 bases, leaving 8 bases of the junction unmatched. CDR1 SNHLY and CDR2 FYNNEI come from the germline V gene. The CDR3 DNA sequence: TGTGCCAGCAGCGAACAGGGGTTGGTTGAAGCTTTCTTT. Amino acids: CASSEQGLVEAFF.

The CDR3 here is CATGGSSGSKYEQYF. CDR3 in DNA: TGTGCCACCGGGGGGTCTAGCGGGAGTAAGTACGAGCAGTACTTC. This sequence joins TRBV10-3 and TRBJ2-7; 10 bases map to TRBD2. The CDR3 is 15 residues long. Germline CDR1 and CDR2: ENHRY and SYGVKD. Losses at the gene ends were 10 bases for V and 4 bases for J; bases not matched to a gene: 13.

The rearrangement joins TRBV5-1 to TRBJ2-1; D gene ambiguous. This CDR3 spans 15 amino acids. CDR1 and CDR2 from the germline V gene are SGHRS and YFSETQ. V was cut by 3 bases and J by 8 bases, with 18 bases left in between. CDR3 in amino acids: CASSSTHLLSHEQFF. CDR3 coding DNA: TGCGCCAGCAGCTCGACCCACCTCCTGAGCCATGAGCAGTTCTTC. Using reference TRBV5-1 and TRBJ2-1 for the parts outside the CDR3, the full variable domain is KAGVTQTPRYLIKTRGQQVTLSCSPISGHRSVSWYQQTPGQGLQFLFEYFSETQRNKGNFPGRFSGRQFSNSRSEMNVSTLELGDSALYLCASSSTHLLSHEQFFGPGTRLTVL.

This chain links TRBV7-7 with TRBJ2-5; D remains unclear. This CDR3 comprises 16 residues. V lost 5 bases to trimming and J lost 5 bases, with 21 bases between them. In germline, CDR1 is SSHAT, CDR2 FNYEAQ (reference sequence). As DNA, the CDR3 is TGTGCCAGCAGCACCCAAATCGGACCCGTCGGGGAGACCCAGTACTTC. Protein: CASSTQIGPVGETQYF.

This chain links TRBV4-1 with TRBJ1-1; D is unresolved. The CDR3 is made up of 15 amino acids. Trimming removed 1 base from V and 4 bases from J, with 13 bases in between. In germline, CDR1 is MGHRA, CDR2 YSYEKL. Here the CDR3 DNA reads TGCGCCAGCAGCCAAGGGGGTTTTGAGATCACTGAAGCTTTCTTT. Its protein is CASSQGGFEITEAFF.

The table lists this clone with a count of one. The J gene is TRBJ2-7, the V gene TRBV2, with TRBD1 matching over 7 bases. The CDR3 length is 15 residues. V lost 4 bases, J lost 2 bases, and 8 bases stayed unmatched. Germline values: CDR1 SNHLY, CDR2 FYNNEI. The DNA of the CDR3 is TGTGCCAGCAGTGCTATCGGGACAGCCCCCTACGAGCAGTACTTC. Translation: CASSAIGTAPYEQYF.

This clone has only one observation. This chain joins TRBV5-1 and TRBJ1-1, with D hard to call. The V gene's germline CDR1 is SGHRS and CDR2 YFSETQ. This CDR3 comprises 14 residues. The germline V and J ends were trimmed by 0 bases and 1 base, with 7 bases remaining between them. CDR3 sequence (DNA): TGCGCCAGCAGCTTGGACACTCCGAACACTGAAGCTTTCTTT. This sequence encodes CASSLDTPNTEAFF.

This sequence joins TRBV2 and TRBJ2-3; TRBD2 agrees at 11 bases. J was trimmed by 5 bases and V by 8 bases; bases with no gene match: 9. Germline loops: CDR1 SNHLY, CDR2 FYNNEI. The CDR3 contains 15 residues. The CDR3 coding sequence is TGTGCCAGCTCCATTCTAGCGGGAGGTGGAGATACGCAGTATTTT. This gives the protein CASSILAGGGDTQYF.

The chain joins TRBV11-1 to TRBJ2-5; D is possibly TRBD2 (5 bases). The V and J ends lost 1 base and 5 bases respectively, with 20 bases between them. The CDR3 covers 17 residues. Germline V gene data show CDR1 as SGHAT and CDR2 as FQDESV (reference sequence). CDR3 sequence reads: CASSLDGGGAIRETQYF. In DNA form, the CDR3 reads TGTGCCAGCAGCTTAGATGGAGGAGGTGCCATACGGGAGACCCAGTACTTC.

The chain carries TRBV6-5 and TRBJ1-2, with D tentatively TRBD1 (6 bases). The V and J ends lost 0 bases and 3 bases respectively, with 11 bases between them. Germline V gives CDR1 MNHEY, CDR2 SVGAGI. The length of the CDR3 is 15 residues. The CDR3 DNA is TGTGCCAGCAGTTACTCGAGGGGGGCCCACTATGGCTACACCTTC. Translation: CASSYSRGAHYGYTF.

CDR3 nucleotide sequence: TGCGCCAGCAGCTTGGCCATGCGGGCCCCCGGGGCCAACGTCCTGACTTTC. Its translation: CASSLAMRAPGANVLTF. The chain employs TRBV5-1 and TRBJ2-6; possibly TRBD2 for D (5 bases). The CDR3 covers 17 residues. Germline V gene lookup returns CDR1 SGHRS and CDR2 YFSETQ. Trimming cost V 0 bases and J 4 bases, with 14 bases left between them. The full variable domain, its missing parts supplied by reference TRBV5-1 and TRBJ2-6, is KAGVTQTPRYLIKTRGQQVTLSCSPISGHRSVSWYQQTPGQGLQFLFEYFSETQRNKGNFPGRFSGRQFSNSRSEMNVSTLELGDSALYLCASSLAMRAPGANVLTFGAGSRLTVL.

This sequence joins TRBV27 and TRBJ2-1, with D possibly being TRBD1 (6 bases). This CDR3 region has 15 residues. The germline gives CDR1 MNHEY, CDR2 SMNVEV (reference sequence). Deletions cut 2 bases from V and 3 bases from J, with 11 bases between. CDR3 protein: CASSLIGQLYNEQFF. In DNA form, the CDR3 reads TGTGCCAGCAGTTTAATCGGACAGCTCTACAATGAGCAGTTCTTC.

V gene TRBV6-1 combines with J gene TRBJ1-3; D gene ambiguous. In germline, CDR1 is MNHNS, CDR2 SASEGT. The length of the CDR3 is 14 residues. The V and J ends lost 4 bases and 2 bases respectively, with 9 bases between them. The CDR3 loop reads CASSARPTGNTIYF. CDR3 nucleotide sequence: TGTGCCAGCAGTGCCAGACCCACTGGAAACACCATATATTTT.

The CDR3 is CSVVRYNEQFF. The DNA for the CDR3 is TGCAGCGTCGTTAGGTACAATGAGCAGTTCTTC. The rearrangement joins TRBV29-1 to TRBJ2-1; the D is unclear. Germline CDR1 and CDR2: SQVTM and ANQGSEA. V was clipped by 6 bases and J by 4 bases, with 7 bases between them. This CDR3 has 11 residues.

The chain carries TRBV18 and TRBJ2-1; no clear D. V lost 5 bases and J lost 6, with 26 bases in between. In germline, CDR1 is KGHSH, CDR2 LQKENI. CDR3 length: 18 amino acids. CDR3 sequence (DNA): TGTGCCAGCTCAGGAGCCGATGGCGCTTCACCATGGGGCAATGAGCAGTTCTTC. This gives the protein CASSGADGASPWGNEQFF. Together with reference TRBV18 and TRBJ2-1, the CDR3 gives the full variable domain: NAGVMQNPRHLVRRRGQEARLRCSPMKGHSHVYWYRQLPEEGLKFMVYLQKENIIDESGMPKERFSAEFPKEGPSILRIQQVVRGDSAAYFCASSGADGASPWGNEQFFGPGTRLTVL.

This clone came up once. The chain joins TRBV6-1 to TRBJ1-1, with D perhaps matching TRBD1 (6 bases). Germline lookup yields CDR1 MNHNS and CDR2 SASEGT. V dropped 2 bases and J dropped 4 bases, with 17 bases sitting between them. CDR3 length: 16 amino acids. The CDR3 bases are TGTGCCAGCAGTGAATACAGGGAGGGCTTTGGCACTGAAGCTTTCTTT. Encoded protein: CASSEYREGFGTEAFF.

The rearrangement joins TRBV2 to TRBJ1-1; D remains unclear. V was cut by 5 bases and J by 4 bases, with 14 bases left in between. The germline V gene encodes CDR1 SNHLY and CDR2 FYNNEI. There are 14 residues in the CDR3. CDR3 coding DNA: TGTGCCAGCAGTACACAATACAGCGGCACTGAAGCTTTCTTT. Protein product: CASSTQYSGTEAFF.

V gene TRBV7-9 combines with J gene TRBJ2-7; TRBD2 is a possible D gene (5 bases). This CDR3 contains 15 residues. Per germline, CDR1 SEHNR and CDR2 FQNEAQ (reference sequence). V shed 3 bases and J shed 7 bases, with 19 bases lying between them. The chain's CDR3 is CASSLSGVGPGEQYF. The CDR3 DNA reads TGTGCCAGCAGCTTGTCCGGGGTGGGTCCTGGGGAGCAGTACTTC.

This clone appeared a single time. This rearrangement joins TRBV28 to TRBJ1-4; D remains unclear. Germline lookup yields CDR1 MDHEN and CDR2 SYDVKM. V was trimmed by 8 bases and J by 7 bases, leaving 14 bases between them. This CDR3 is built from 13 residues. The chain's CDR3 is CASSELRGEKLFF. The CDR3 region has the DNA TGTGCCAGCTCCGAGCTACGGGGTGAAAAACTGTTTTTT.

V gene TRBV28 combines with J gene TRBJ2-2, with 12 bases identical to TRBD2. This CDR3 has 17 residues. V was pared by 5 bases and J by 3 bases, with 7 bases of the junction left unmatched. The V gene's germline CDR1 is MDHEN and CDR2 SYDVKM. DNA for the CDR3: TGTGCCAGCAGTCGTCGACTAGCGGGAGCTTACACCGGGGAGCTGTTTTTT. The encoded protein is CASSRRLAGAYTGELFF. Filled out from reference TRBV28 and TRBJ2-2, the complete variable domain reads DVKVTQSSRYLVKRTGEKVFLECVQDMDHENMFWYRQDPGLGLRLIYFSYDVKMKEKGDIPEGYSVSREKKERFSLILESASTNQTSMYLCASSRRLAGAYTGELFFGEGSRLTVL.

This clone was seen just once. This chain uses TRBV2 with TRBJ2-1; 11 nucleotides agree with TRBD2. Unmatched junction bases numbered 14, after V lost 4 bases and J lost 0 bases. The length of the CDR3 is 20 residues. Germline V gene sequence: CDR1 SNHLY, CDR2 FYNNEI. As DNA, the CDR3 is TGTGCCAGCAGTGCTATAGCGGGAGGGCCAGGTGCCAGCTCCTACAATGAGCAGTTCTTC. It translates to CASSAIAGGPGASSYNEQFF.

V is TRBV29-1 and J is TRBJ2-5, with 10 bases matching TRBD1. Germline CDR1 SQVTM, CDR2 ANQGSEA. V shed 0 bases, J shed 5 bases, and the junction held 9 bases outside the gene matches. This CDR3 is 16 amino acids long. Here the CDR3 DNA reads TGCAGCGTTGAAGATAGGGGGACAGGGGTCGGGGAGACCCAGTACTTC. It encodes CSVEDRGTGVGETQYF.

Only one count was recorded for this clone. CDR3 loop: CASSDQQGFYNEQFF. For the CDR3, the DNA is TGCGCCAGCAGTGACCAACAGGGTTTCTACAATGAGCAGTTCTTC. V usage is TRBV10-1 and J usage is TRBJ2-1, with D perhaps matching TRBD1 (6 bases). The CDR3 spans 15 residues. V was trimmed by 3 bases and J by 3 bases, leaving 12 bases between them. In germline, CDR1 is WNHNN, CDR2 SYGVQD (reference sequence).

The chain has TRBV11-2 and TRBJ2-3; D is unresolved. This CDR3 is built from 11 residues. V was pared by 5 bases and J by 6 bases, with 6 bases between. The germline V gene encodes CDR1 SGHAT and CDR2 FQNNGV. CDR3 loop: CASSHTDTQYF. The CDR3 region has the DNA TGTGCCAGCAGCCATACCGATACGCAGTATTTT.

The rearrangement joins TRBV7-8 to TRBJ1-5, with no clear D. The CDR3 has 14 amino acids. The V end lost 5 bases, the J end lost 0 bases, and 8 bases lay between the germline ends. Looked up from germline, CDR1 is SGHVS and CDR2 is FQNEAQ. The CDR3 sequence: CASSVRLSNQPQHF. The CDR3 coding sequence is TGTGCCAGCAGCGTTAGGCTTAGCAATCAGCCCCAGCATTTT.

V usage is TRBV6-5 and J usage is TRBJ1-5; D possibly corresponds to TRBD1 (5 bases). Germline CDR1 reads MNHEY; CDR2 reads SVGAGI. CDR3 length: 16 residues. Trimming took 1 base from V and 3 from J, leaving 13 bases between them. CDR3 residues: CASSYFITGSNQPQHF. The CDR3 region has the DNA TGTGCCAGCAGTTACTTCATAACAGGCTCCAATCAGCCCCAGCATTTT.

On this clone: The sample contains more than one DNA sequence encoding this CDR3. The rearrangement uses TRBV19 and TRBJ1-1, with D maybe TRBD1 (6 bases). V lost 5 bases, J lost 0 bases, and 10 bases lay in between. CDR1 and CDR2 (germline): LNHDA, SQIVND (reference sequence). There are 14 residues in the CDR3. The CDR3 protein is CASSLDRLNTEAFF. The CDR3 nucleotides are TGTGCCAGTAGTTTGGACAGACTGAACACTGAAGCTTTCTTT.

The rearrangement joins TRBV18 to TRBJ2-1; 7 bases map to TRBD2. The CDR3 sequence is 14 residues long. Germline V CDR1 and CDR2: KGHSH, LQKENI. The V segment lost 8 bases and the J segment 3 bases; nucleotides outside the gene matches: 7. CDR3 sequence reads: CASALAELYNEQFF. CDR3 nucleotide sequence: TGTGCCAGCGCTCTAGCGGAACTCTACAATGAGCAGTTCTTC.

V usage is TRBV5-5 and J usage is TRBJ1-5; D remains ambiguous. Trimming left V 0 bases short and J 1 base short, with 5 bases between. The germline V gene has CDR1 SGHKS and CDR2 YYEKEE (reference sequence). The CDR3 length is 14 residues. The CDR3 nucleotides read TGTGCCAGCAGCTTGGTGGCAAGCAATCAGCCCCAGCATTTT. This codes for CASSLVASNQPQHF.